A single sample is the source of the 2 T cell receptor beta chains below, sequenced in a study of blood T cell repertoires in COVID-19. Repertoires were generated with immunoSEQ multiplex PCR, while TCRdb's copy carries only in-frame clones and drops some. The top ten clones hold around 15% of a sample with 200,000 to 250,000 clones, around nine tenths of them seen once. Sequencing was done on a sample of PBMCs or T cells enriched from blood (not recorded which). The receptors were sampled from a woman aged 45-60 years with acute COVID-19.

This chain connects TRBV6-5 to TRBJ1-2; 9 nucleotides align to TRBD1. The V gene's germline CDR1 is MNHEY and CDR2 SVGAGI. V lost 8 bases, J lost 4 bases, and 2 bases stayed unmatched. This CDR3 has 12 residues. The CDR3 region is CASRDRAYGYTF. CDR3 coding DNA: TGTGCCAGCCGGGACAGGGCCTATGGCTACACCTTC.

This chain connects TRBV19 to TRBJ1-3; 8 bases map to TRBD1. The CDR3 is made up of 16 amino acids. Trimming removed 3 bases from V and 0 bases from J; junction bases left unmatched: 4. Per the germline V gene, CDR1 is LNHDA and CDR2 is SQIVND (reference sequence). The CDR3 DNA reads TGTGCCAGTAGTATTGGGGGACAGGCCTCTGGAAACACCATATATTTT. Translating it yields CASSIGGQASGNTIYF.